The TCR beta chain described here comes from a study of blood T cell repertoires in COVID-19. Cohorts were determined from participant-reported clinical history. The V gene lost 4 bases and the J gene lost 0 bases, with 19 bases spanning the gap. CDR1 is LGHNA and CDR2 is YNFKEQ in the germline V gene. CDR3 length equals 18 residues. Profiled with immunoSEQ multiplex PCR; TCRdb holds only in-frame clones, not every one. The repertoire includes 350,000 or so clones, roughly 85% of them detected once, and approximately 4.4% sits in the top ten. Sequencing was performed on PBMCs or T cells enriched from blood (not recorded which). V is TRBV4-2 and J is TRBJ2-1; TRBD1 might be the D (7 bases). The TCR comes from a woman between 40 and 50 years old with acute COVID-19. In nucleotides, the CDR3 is TGTGCCAGCAGCCCCAGGGGGTCAACGGAGGGCTCCTACAATGAGCAGTTCTTC. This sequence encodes CASSPRGSTEGSYNEQFF.